Listed below are T cell receptor beta chains from one sample, sequenced in a study of blood T cell repertoires in COVID-19. The method was immunoSEQ multiplex PCR; TCRdb's version includes in-frame clones alone and lacks a portion of them. The data hold about 50,000 clones, with approximately 90% observed a single time. The sequenced sample consisted of peripheral blood. Every receptor here comes from an elderly woman with acute or convalescent COVID-19. Each CDR3 is given with its conserved first and last residue. A D gene is named only where the DNA matches it firmly. Only some rows state a clone size, as once, few, many or a class for expanded clones.

>TRBJ2-1|TRBV12-5|.|TRBD1
CASGLVNRGQSTYSEQFF
TGTGCTAGTGGTTTGGTAAACAGGGGGCAATCAACTTACTCAGAGCAGTTCTTC
>TRBJ1-5|TRBV4-1|.|.
CASSQDGAGYQPQHF
TGCGCCAGCAGCCAAGATGGGGCAGGGTATCAGCCCCAGCATTTT
>TRBJ2-3|TRBV5-1|.|TRBD2
CASGSGGGTDTQYF
TGCGCCAGCGGCAGCGGGGGCGGCACAGATACGCAGTATTTT
>TRBJ2-3|TRBV7-8|few|.
CASSLVLAPWNF
TGTGCCAGCAGCTTAGTCCTAGCGCCCTGGAATTTT
>TRBJ2-7|TRBV7-6|many|TRBD2
CASSPSGGAYEQYF
TGTGCCAGCAGCCCCAGCGGGGGGGCCTACGAGCAGTACTTC
>TRBJ1-2|TRBV5-6|.|.
CASSFEGVGGYTF
TGTGCCAGCAGCTTCGAGGGGGTAGGTGGCTACACCTTC
>TRBJ1-2|TRBV5-4|.|.
CASSFDNTPLYGYTF
TGTGCCAGCAGCTTCGATAACACCCCCCTCTATGGCTACACCTTC
>TRBJ2-2|TRBV10-1|.|TRBD1
CASSGPGQGATGELFF
TGCGCCAGCAGTGGCCCGGGACAGGGGGCCACCGGGGAGCTGTTTTTT
>TRBJ1-2|TRBV6-5|.|.
CASKLGLEANYGYTF
TGTGCCAGCAAATTAGGACTGGAAGCGAACTATGGCTACACCTTC
>TRBJ2-3|TRBV5-4|.|TRBD2
CASSRGAGGHLDTQYF
TGTGCCAGCAGCAGGGGAGCGGGGGGGCATTTAGATACGCAGTATTTT
>TRBJ1-5|TRBV6-2/TRBV6-3|.|TRBD1
CASSPRQGSQPQHF
TGTGCCAGCAGTCCACGACAGGGCAGTCAGCCCCAGCATTTT
>TRBJ1-1|TRBV5-6|once|TRBD1
CASSWSRTGAAFF
TGTGCCAGCAGCTGGAGTCGGACAGGGGCAGCTTTCTTT
>TRBJ2-3|TRBV5-4|.|TRBD2
CASSRGLAGTYTDTQYF
TGTGCCAGCAGCCGTGGTCTAGCGGGGACCTACACAGATACGCAGTATTTT
>TRBJ2-1|TRBV27|.|TRBD2
CASSFRELAGTYNEQFF
TGTGCCAGCAGTTTTAGGGAATTAGCGGGGACGTACAATGAGCAGTTCTTC
>TRBJ2-3|TRBV5-1|.|.
CASSLAGVASDTQYF
TGCGCCAGCAGCTTGGCGGGGGTTGCCTCAGATACGCAGTATTTT
>TRBJ2-5|TRBV11-3|.|TRBD2
CASSDQAAGGHQETQYF
TGTGCCAGCAGCGATCAAGCAGCGGGGGGTCACCAAGAGACCCAGTACTTC
>TRBJ1-4|TRBV14|.|TRBD1
CASSHGTGDINTNEKLFF
TGTGCCAGCAGCCACGGGACAGGGGATATTAACACCAATGAAAAACTGTTTTTT
>TRBJ2-1|TRBV5-1|.|.
CASSPGTLFNNEQFF
TGCGCCAGCAGCCCCGGGACTCTCTTTAACAATGAGCAGTTCTTC
>TRBJ1-4|TRBV19|once|TRBD1
CASTPRDRSEKLFF
TGTGCCAGTACCCCCCGGGACAGGAGTGAAAAACTGTTTTTT
>TRBJ2-5|TRBV6-2/TRBV6-3|.|.
CASSYSDNHQETQYF
TGTGCCAGCAGTTACTCTGACAACCACCAAGAGACCCAGTACTTC
>TRBJ2-5|TRBV19|once|TRBD2
CASSRTSGGLQETQYF
TGTGCCAGTAGCCGTACTAGCGGGGGACTCCAAGAGACCCAGTACTTC
>TRBJ1-6|TRBV2|few|.
CASSVRGALNSPLHF
TGTGCCAGCAGTGTACGGGGTGCCTTAAATTCACCCCTCCACTTT
>TRBJ1-6|TRBV2|.|.
CASGGVRVDSPLHF
TGTGCCAGCGGGGGGGTGAGGGTTGATTCACCCCTCCACTTT
>TRBJ2-5|TRBV3-1/TRBV3-2|.|.
CASSQVRGSQETQYF
TGTGCCAGCAGCCAAGTGAGGGGGTCGCAAGAGACCCAGTACTTC
>TRBJ1-1|TRBV2|.|.
CASSGHSNTEAFF
TGTGCCAGCAGTGGACACTCAAACACTGAAGCTTTCTTT
>TRBJ2-2|TRBV27|.|TRBD2
CASTSQRGPPRGELFF
TGTGCCAGCACCTCCCAGCGGGGGCCCCCAAGGGGGGAGCTGTTTTTT
>TRBJ2-3|TRBV5-1|.|TRBD2
CASSSGLAEDTQYF
TGCGCCAGCAGCTCCGGACTAGCGGAAGATACGCAGTATTTT
>TRBJ2-2|TRBV7-9|.|TRBD1
CASRTGQGRNTGELFF
TGTGCCAGCAGGACGGGACAGGGGCGGAACACCGGGGAGCTGTTTTTT